The following is a TCR beta chain sequence with its context. The record originates from a study of blood T cell repertoires in COVID-19. Study as a whole: Samples of COVID-19 (acute and convalescent) were obtained from the United States, Italy and Spain.

Patients from Seattle were sampled longitudinally, starting during active infection. Study processing details: The assay estimated nucleated cells by amplifying reference gene primers. Here immunoSEQ multiplex PCR was the method, and the copy in TCRdb shows in-frame clones only, minus some. Clone size and V and J calls were adopted from that table, with D and trimming inferred from the DNA. The sample comprises over 150,000 clones, 65% to 85% of which are singletons, and about 6.7% rests with the top ten. Germline V CDR1 and CDR2: SGHTA, FQGNSA. The CDR3 contains 13 residues. Trimming cost V 1 base and J 11 bases; bases outside gene matches: 6.

This chain joins TRBV7-2 and TRBJ1-1; TRBD1 matches 8 bases. The TCR originated in a woman aged 40 to 49 with COVID-19, enrolled during active disease. Sequences were obtained from peripheral blood. CDR3 in amino acids: CASSLVTGGDAFF. The CDR3 DNA follows: TGTGCCAGCAGCTTAGTCACAGGGGGGGATGCTTTCTTT.